This passage covers 6 T cell receptor beta chains from one sample sequenced in a study of T cells in Graves' hyperthyroidism and ophthalmopathy. Regions amplified from RNA transcripts were the TCR beta CDR3 regions. An initial round of RT-PCR targeting the TCR CDR3 relied on the HTBI primer set. A single record per CDR3 protein comes from TCRdb applying MiXCR to the multiplex PCR reads. The top ten clones hold roughly 14% of a sample with about 560,000 distinct CDR3 sequences, approximately 15% of them seen once. The sample taken for sequencing was blood. These receptors were obtained from a woman aged 40 to 50 with Graves' hyperthyroidism.

This chain joins TRBV12-3 or TRBV12-4 and TRBJ2-3; perhaps TRBD2 as D (5 bases). Trimming took 5 bases from V and 5 from J, leaving 17 bases between them. The CDR3 spans 15 residues. The DNA of the CDR3 is TGTGCCAGCAGTGTACGTTTCGGGGATGGAGATACGCAGTATTTT. It translates to CASSVRFGDGDTQYF.

On this clonotype: A much larger clone lies a single base off, so this may be a read error. The rearrangement links TRBV14 to TRBJ2-1, with a tentative D call TRBD2 (5 bases). CDR1 SGHDN and CDR2 FVKESK come from the germline V gene. This CDR3 contains 17 residues. The CDR3 region is CAGSQDSRVSSYNEQFF. Here the CDR3 DNA reads TGTGCCGGCAGCCAAGATTCGCGGGTTAGCTCCTACAATGAGCAGTTCTTC.

This clonotype was recorded many times. The rearrangement joins TRBV2 to TRBJ2-6; 9 nucleotides align to TRBD1. This CDR3 region has 17 residues. Germline V lookup: CDR1 SNHLY, CDR2 FYNNEI. V was clipped by 6 bases and J by 0 bases; unmatched bases: 6. The DNA for the CDR3 is TGTGCCAGCAGCATGACAGGGGGAAGCTCTGGGGCCAACGTCCTGACTTTC. It encodes CASSMTGGSSGANVLTF.

The chain is built from TRBV18 and TRBJ2-7, with 12 nucleotides matching TRBD2. The CDR3 runs to 17 residues. Germline trimming cut 5 bases from V and 7 bases from J; bases unmatched to any gene: 15. Germline CDR1 reads KGHSH; CDR2 reads LQKENI. The CDR3: CASSSGALAGGPGEQYF. CDR3 coding DNA: TGTGCCAGCTCAAGCGGGGCGCTAGCGGGAGGGCCCGGGGAGCAGTACTTC.

The J gene is TRBJ2-3, the V gene TRBV7-3; 8 nucleotides align to TRBD2. V lost 5 bases, J lost 4 bases, and 11 bases stayed unmatched. CDR3 length: 16 amino acids. The V gene's germline CDR1 is SGHTA and CDR2 FQGTGA. The CDR3 sequence: CASSPPNSGTPDTQYF. The DNA of the CDR3 is TGTGCCAGCAGCCCCCCTAATAGCGGGACCCCAGATACGCAGTATTTT. The full variable domain, completed using reference TRBV7-3 and TRBJ2-3, is GAGVSQTPSNKVTEKGKYVELRCDPISGHTALYWYRQSLGQGPEFLIYFQGTGAADDSGLPNDRFFAVRPEGSVSTLKIQRTERGDSAVYLCASSPPNSGTPDTQYFGPGTRLTVL.

This clonotype was seen only a few times. The J gene is TRBJ2-5, the V gene TRBV11-2; D possibly corresponds to TRBD2 (6 bases). The CDR3 runs to 14 residues. The germline gives CDR1 SGHAT, CDR2 FQNNGV. The ends were cut back, 3 bases at V and 5 bases at J, with 13 bases in the middle. The CDR3 coding sequence is TGTGCCAGCAGCTTCTTTAGCGGCGGTGAGACCCAGTACTTC. Encoded protein: CASSFFSGGETQYF.